This T cell receptor beta chain was retrieved from a study of cytomegalovirus exposure and HLA in healthy donors. Study results and limitations: In a later analysis, the majority of CMV-associated beta chains seemingly showed HLA restriction. Most subjects' HLA-A and HLA-B alleles were reportedly predicted from TCR beta sequences. The authors assumed roughly uniform sequencing depth across donors for presence/absence analyses. Earlier findings revealed that most TCR beta V segments proved productive either about 87% or about 30% of the time.

The CDR3 consists of 14 residues. V was pared by 0 bases and J by 8 bases, with 11 bases between. CDR1 LGHNA and CDR2 YNFKEQ come from the germline V gene. Remarks on this clone: Its specificity is unknown.

This PCR relied on a set of 60 Vbeta primers and 13 Jbeta primers. Method: immunoSEQ multiplex PCR; TCRdb's copy keeps in-frame clones and lacks some. The table records more than 100,000 clones, less than 65% of them present only once. This TCR came from a middle-aged man in good health and CMV-seropositive. The chain joins TRBV4-2 to TRBJ2-1; D call uncertain. The sequenced sample consisted of PBMCs. CDR3 region: CASSQETLRDEQFF. CDR3 in DNA: TGTGCCAGCAGCCAAGAGACGCTCCGGGATGAGCAGTTCTTC.